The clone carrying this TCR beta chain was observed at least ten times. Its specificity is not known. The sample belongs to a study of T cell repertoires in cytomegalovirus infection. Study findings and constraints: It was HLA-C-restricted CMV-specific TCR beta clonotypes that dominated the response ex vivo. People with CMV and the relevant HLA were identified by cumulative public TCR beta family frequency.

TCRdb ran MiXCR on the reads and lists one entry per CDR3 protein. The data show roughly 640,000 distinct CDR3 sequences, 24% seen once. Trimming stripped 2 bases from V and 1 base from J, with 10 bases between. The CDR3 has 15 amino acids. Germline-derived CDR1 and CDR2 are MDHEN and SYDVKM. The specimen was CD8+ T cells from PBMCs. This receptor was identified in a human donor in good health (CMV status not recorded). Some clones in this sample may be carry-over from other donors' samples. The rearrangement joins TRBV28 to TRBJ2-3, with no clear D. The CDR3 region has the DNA TGTGCCAGCAGTTTAGAAATTACTGGCACAGATACGCAGTATTTT. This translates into CASSLEITGTDTQYF. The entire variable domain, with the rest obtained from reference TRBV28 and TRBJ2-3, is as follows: DVKVTQSSRYLVKRTGEKVFLECVQDMDHENMFWYRQDPGLGLRLIYFSYDVKMKEKGDIPEGYSVSREKKERFSLILESASTNQTSMYLCASSLEITGTDTQYFGPGTRLTVL.